Listed below are T cell receptor beta chains from one sample, sequenced in a study of regulatory T cells in long-lasting Graves disease. From the multiplex PCR reads, TCRdb called clonotypes with MiXCR, one entry per CDR3 protein. The table lists 450,000 or so distinct CDR3 sequences, less than 25% of them singletons. The specimen comprised peripheral blood mononuclear cells (PBMCs), sampled when the disease was refractory, from a patient treated with antithyroid drugs. These receptor sequences come from a female donor with Graves disease. CDR3s include the opening cysteine and the closing phenylalanine or tryptophan. The order of the fields is J gene, V gene, D gene, clone size, CDR3 DNA, CDR3 protein. The D gene is left open where the match is weak. Clone size is shown for a subset of rows, as once, few, many or a class of expanded clone.

TRBJ2-7 | TRBV6-2/TRBV6-3 | TRBD2 | few | TGTGCCAGCAGTTACGGTCCCCTATTCGGACTAGATGACGAGCAGTACTTC | CASSYGPLFGLDDEQYF
TRBJ1-1 | TRBV9 | . | many | TGTGCCAGCAGCGTACGACGGTCCACTGAAGCTTTCTTT | CASSVRRSTEAFF
TRBJ1-2 | TRBV2 | . | many | TGTGCCACCCTGGGGGACAACAGGGAACAATCCTATGGCTACACCTTC | CATLGDNREQSYGYTF
TRBJ1-1 | TRBV19 | TRBD1 | . | TGTGCCAGTAAACAGGGGGCAATTATAGACACTGAAGCTTTCTTT | CASKQGAIIDTEAFF
TRBJ2-7 | TRBV24-1 | . | . | TGTGCCACCAGTGATCTGGCCGCGGAACAGGTCTGGGAGCAGTACTTC | CATSDLAAEQVWEQYF
TRBJ1-1 | TRBV12-3/TRBV12-4 | . | . | TGTGCCAGCAGTTTCACTCAGAACACTGAAGCTTTCTTT | CASSFTQNTEAFF
TRBJ2-7 | TRBV2 | TRBD2 | many | TGTGCCAGCAGTGAGTTGGGACTAGCGGCCTACGAGCAGTACTTC | CASSELGLAAYEQYF
TRBJ1-1 | TRBV29-1 | . | few | TGCAGCGTCTGGACAAGTGAAGCTTTCTTT | CSVWTSEAFF
TRBJ1-4 | TRBV19 | . | few | TGTGCCAGTAGTATCCCCAGGGTTTCATTTAATGAAAAACTGTTTTTT | CASSIPRVSFNEKLFF
TRBJ1-5 | TRBV19 | . | . | TGTGCCAGTACTACCACGAGGGAGGCAGGCCGCCATCAGCCCCAGCATTTT | CASTTTREAGRHQPQHF
TRBJ1-1 | TRBV7-9 | . | many | TGTGCCAGCAGTCCCCCGGGCTTGAACACTGAAGCTTTCTTT | CASSPPGLNTEAFF
TRBJ2-2 | TRBV29-1 | TRBD2 | few | TGCAGCGTTGAAAACTGGGGGGGAGCGACCGGGGAGCTGTTTTTT | CSVENWGGATGELFF
TRBJ2-5 | TRBV7-2 | . | many | TGTGCCAGCAGCCCTCGGCGGGGTCAAGAGACCCAGTACTTC | CASSPRRGQETQYF